This TCR beta chain originates from a study of T cells in Graves' hyperthyroidism and ophthalmopathy. Findings and caveats of the study: Ophthalmopathy was distinguished from stable hyperthyroidism by 13 V-J signatures. The model's output predicted ophthalmopathy at a median of roughly 6 months prior to onset.

CDR3 size: 14 residues. Germline V gene data show CDR1 as SGHDT and CDR2 as YYEEEE. The V and J ends lost 4 bases and 5 bases, in that order; junction bases with no gene match: 6. This clonotype appeared a few times. Its antigen is not known. It was RNA transcripts that yielded the amplified TCR beta CDR3 regions. The HTBI set primed first-round TCR CDR3 RT-PCR. TCRdb re-called the multiplex PCR reads with MiXCR, one entry per CDR3 protein. The repertoire has around 420,000 distinct CDR3 sequences, around a sixth of them found once; the top ten carry about 7.7%. Graves' hyperthyroidism qualified as stable when ophthalmopathy did not progress within 18 months. The hyperthyroidism was newly diagnosed and had lasted under 2 months; the patients were aged 18 to 65.

The chain joins TRBV5-6 to TRBJ1-1; TRBD1 matches at 9 bases. The specimen sequenced was blood. This receptor was obtained from a woman between 18 and 29 years old with Graves' hyperthyroidism. The CDR3 spells CASSTDRGWTEAFF. Written as DNA, the CDR3 is TGTGCCAGCAGCACGGACAGGGGTTGGACTGAAGCTTTCTTT.